What follows is one T cell receptor beta chain and its context. Its antigen is still unknown. The sample belongs to a study of T-cell memory formation after mild COVID-19. As for the study in general: Largely donor-specific TCR clusters were found. Study observations and caveats: Researchers report contracting CD4+ clones mostly in CM and EM, with CD8+ clones in EMRA. CD4+ bias marked clones expanding day 15 to 37, unlike balanced contracting clones.

CDR1 and CDR2 (germline): SGHTA, FQGNSA. V lost 2 bases and J 4 bases, leaving 12 bases between the germline ends. This CDR3 contains 14 residues. The TCR alpha and TCR beta cDNA libraries, bearing sample barcodes and UMIs, were generated by 5'RACE using constant-segment primers. One entry per CDR3 protein, called by TCRdb with MiXCR from the 5' RACE reads. The data contain some 350,000 distinct CDR3 sequences, 10% to 15% of them seen just once; the ten biggest clones take up around a fifth. This clonotype was sampled from a young man who had mild COVID-19 (a few samples of this study predate the infection). Cell type and time point are not known. Sequencing input: PBMCs or a T cell subset sorted from them (not recorded which). The V gene is TRBV7-2, the J gene TRBJ2-7; D is perhaps TRBD2 (6 bases). This chain's CDR3 is CASSLIGGQYEQYV. For the CDR3, the DNA is TGTGCCAGCAGCTTAATCGGGGGTCAGTACGAGCAGTACGTC.